The clone carrying this T cell receptor beta chain came up many times. As yet, its antigen is unknown. This record comes from a study of T cells after yellow fever vaccination. Study-wide background: Some fractions had low cell numbers, and these were prepared with SMART-Seq v4 Ultra Low Input. Study-wide results and limits: Weaker in magnitude, the secondary response showed a faster peak on day 5 versus 15. Contamination of FACS-sorted repertoires by abundant clonotypes from the bulk population could occur.

TCRdb itself ran the 5' RACE reads through MiXCR, one entry per CDR3 protein. This table has 150,000 to 200,000 distinct CDR3 sequences, approximately 9.7% appearing once. The junction had 3 bases not matched to a gene; V was cut back by 5 bases and J by 1 base. The CDR3 has 15 residues. CDR1 and CDR2 (germline): MRHNA, SNTAGT. This material consisted of CD8+ T cells sorted from PBMCs, taken 45 days after the yellow fever booster vaccination. The rearrangement uses TRBV6-4 and TRBJ2-3; 10 bases are a match to TRBD2. The clonotype comes from a man younger than 30 who received the YFV17D yellow fever vaccine. The CDR3 spells CASSLSGGRTDTQYF. In DNA form, the CDR3 reads TGTGCCAGCAGTCTTAGCGGGGGGCGCACAGATACGCAGTATTTT.